The 9 T cell receptor beta chains given below trace back to one sample, sequenced in a study of Graves' ophthalmopathy and Graves' hyperthyroidism. Amplification of TCR beta CDR3 regions used RNA transcripts. First-round RT-PCR relied on HTBI primers, and a second-round multiplex PCR came next. TCRdb re-called the multiplex PCR reads with MiXCR, one entry per CDR3 protein. The table includes 350,000 to 450,000 distinct CDR3 sequences, more than 20% detected once. The sequencing sample was made of peripheral blood. The receptors come from a woman younger than 35 with stable Graves' hyperthyroidism.

This clonotype was recorded at least ten times. The chain carries TRBV20-1 and TRBJ2-7; D not resolved. CDR1 and CDR2 (germline): DFQATT, SNEGSKA (reference sequence). Trimming removed 0 bases from V and 4 bases from J, with 7 bases in between. The CDR3 spans 12 residues. The CDR3 here is CSARDSLYEQYF. In nucleotides, the CDR3 is TGCAGTGCTAGAGATTCTTTATACGAGCAGTACTTC.

This clonotype appeared many times. This CDR3 reads CASSPTRLAGGLPYEQYF. CDR3 DNA: TGTGCCAGCAGCCCTACCCGGTTAGCGGGAGGGCTTCCCTACGAGCAGTACTTC. V and J are TRBV25-1 and TRBJ2-7, with 11 bases matching TRBD2. The junction had 15 bases not matched to a gene; V was cut back by 6 bases and J by 2 bases. There are 18 residues in the CDR3. Per germline, CDR1 MGHDK and CDR2 SYGVNS.

V usage is TRBV11-2 and J usage is TRBJ2-5; 7 nucleotides align to TRBD2. The CDR3 contains 15 residues. With V trimmed by 0 bases and J by 5 bases, 6 bases remained unmatched. CDR1 and CDR2 from the germline V gene are SGHAT and FQNNGV. The CDR3 DNA follows: TGTGCCAGCAGCTTAGAACTAGCGTTCGGGGAGACCCAGTACTTC. Translation: CASSLELAFGETQYF.

This chain joins TRBV12-3 or TRBV12-4 and TRBJ1-2, with D unresolved. Trimming cost V 4 bases and J 11 bases, with 20 bases left between them. CDR3 length equals 14 residues. The CDR3, as DNA: TGTGCCAGCAGTTCGAGGGAACTGGCATTCGGTTACACCTTC. This gives the protein CASSSRELAFGYTF.

This clonotype was observed a single time. This rearrangement joins TRBV18 to TRBJ2-7; no reliable D call. There are 14 residues in the CDR3. V was pared by 0 bases and J by 0 bases, with 6 bases between. Germline V gene data show CDR1 as KGHSH and CDR2 as LQKENI. The CDR3 region has the DNA TGTGCCAGCTCACCACCGGGATACTCCTACGAGCAGTACTTC. It encodes CASSPPGYSYEQYF.

This clonotype was picked up many times. The rearrangement links TRBV29-1 to TRBJ2-2; D remains ambiguous. The CDR3 consists of 12 residues. The ends were cut back, 3 bases at V and 3 bases at J, with 5 bases in the middle. Germline V gene data show CDR1 as SQVTM and CDR2 as ANQGSEA. In DNA, the CDR3 is TGCAGCGTTGAGAGTGACACCGGGGAGCTGTTTTTT. Translation gives CSVESDTGELFF.

This clonotype appeared many times. V gene TRBV28 combines with J gene TRBJ1-5, with D possibly TRBD1 on 6 matching bases. Per germline, CDR1 MDHEN and CDR2 SYDVKM. V lost 1 base and J 3 bases, leaving 10 bases between the germline ends. CDR3 size: 15 residues. CDR3 bases: TGTGCCAGCAGTTTATTACAGGGAGACAATCAGCCCCAGCATTTT. Its protein is CASSLLQGDNQPQHF.

This clonotype was picked up many times. This chain connects TRBV7-8 to TRBJ1-5; D ambiguous. CDR1 and CDR2 from the germline V gene are SGHVS and FQNEAQ. V lost 1 base and J lost 0, with 10 bases in between. CDR3 length: 16 amino acids. The CDR3 sequence is CASSLVRADSNQPQHF. The CDR3 bases are TGTGCCAGCAGCTTAGTTAGGGCAGATAGCAATCAGCCCCAGCATTTT.

This clonotype came up many times. J is TRBJ2-7 and V is TRBV20-1, with 8 positions matching TRBD1. This CDR3 is built from 12 residues. CDR1 and CDR2 from the germline V gene are DFQATT and SNEGSKA (reference sequence). Losses at the gene ends were 3 bases for V and 5 bases for J; bases not matched to a gene: 3. The CDR3 here is CSARDRDHEQYF. The DNA of the CDR3 is TGCAGTGCTAGGGACAGGGACCACGAGCAGTACTTC.